The clone carrying this T cell receptor beta chain was detected once. The antigen is not known. Primers: 60 Vbeta forward and 13 Jbeta reverse. Sequencing used immunoSEQ multiplex PCR; TCRdb keeps in-frame clones, though not all of them. This sample has approximately 50,000 clones, with around 80% found just once. The CDR3 spans 15 residues. V was cut by 4 bases and J by 4 bases, with 13 bases left in between. Germline-derived CDR1 and CDR2 are SGHVS and FQNEAQ. The sample is drawn from a study of cytomegalovirus exposure and HLA in healthy donors. Study as a whole: T cells numbering around 170 million yielded fewer than 140 million unique TCR beta sequences in an earlier analysis. The study, taken as a whole, reports: TCR beta sequences reportedly predicted the HLA-A and HLA-B alleles of most subjects accurately. Overall, roughly 150 TCR beta chains were annotated as cytomegalovirus-associated.

Sequences were obtained from PBMCs. This rearrangement joins TRBV7-8 to TRBJ1-4; D may be TRBD1 (5 bases). This clonotype was obtained from a man between 25 and 39 years old in good health and CMV-seropositive. CDR3 sequence (DNA): TGTGCCAGCAGCTCGGGGGACGGGTATAATGAAAAACTGTTTTTT. Residues: CASSSGDGYNEKLFF.